This record covers a single T cell receptor beta chain. This sample was included in a study of monozygotic twins with inflammatory bowel disease. Per the germline V gene, CDR1 is SGHTA and CDR2 is FQGNSA. This CDR3 region has 16 residues. The template-switching step introduced UMIs that carried a 6-nucleotide sample barcode. Nested amplification of TCRalpha and TCRbeta cDNA involved two PCRs of about 16 and 10 cycles. For each CDR3 protein, TCRdb gives one entry from its re-call of the 5' RACE reads, without DNA. This repertoire includes 300,000 to 450,000 distinct CDR3 sequences. The V and J genes are TRBV7-2 and TRBJ1-1. Sequenced: blood. The TCR originated in a human donor with ulcerative colitis or Crohn's disease, or a healthy co-twin of an affected twin (not recorded which). The CDR3 region is CASSVAPRVSGTEAFF.